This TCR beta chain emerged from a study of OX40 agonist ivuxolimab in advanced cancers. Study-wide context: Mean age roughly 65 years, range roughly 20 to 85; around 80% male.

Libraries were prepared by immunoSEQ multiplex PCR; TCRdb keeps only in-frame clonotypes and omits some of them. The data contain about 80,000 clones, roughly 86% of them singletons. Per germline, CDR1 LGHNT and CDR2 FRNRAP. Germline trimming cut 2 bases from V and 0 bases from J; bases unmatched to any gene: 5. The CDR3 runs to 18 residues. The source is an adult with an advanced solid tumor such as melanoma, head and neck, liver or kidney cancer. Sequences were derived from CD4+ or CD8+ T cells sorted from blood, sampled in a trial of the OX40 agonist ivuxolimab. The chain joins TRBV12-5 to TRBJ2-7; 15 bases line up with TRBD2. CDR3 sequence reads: CASGLPSGLAGGSYEQYF. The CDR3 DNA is TGTGCTAGTGGTTTGCCCTCGGGACTAGCGGGAGGCTCCTACGAGCAGTACTTC.